This TCR beta chain was recovered during a study of identical twins. A universal primer site was created by template switching, with the cDNA bearing unique molecular identifiers. MiXCR was run by TCRdb on the 5' RACE reads, yielding one entry per CDR3 protein. This sample yields approximately 700,000 distinct CDR3 sequences, of which 18% are seen a single time; over 10% belongs to the top ten. This clonotype appeared a few times. CDR3 length: 13 amino acids. The V gene's germline CDR1 is KGHDR and CDR2 SFDVKD. Trimming took off 6 bases at V and 8 bases at J, with 13 bases between the two ends. The sample also formed part of further work on T cells expressing NK-cell markers. From that paper: These clonotypes additionally ranked first within the CD3+CD56-NKG2C+ fraction of a handful of donors.

The genes are TRBV24-1 and TRBJ2-1; D remains ambiguous. The sample comprised PBMCs. The origin of this receptor is a woman between 18 and 29 years old in good health. This CDR3 is CATSSGVTDEQFF. In DNA, the CDR3 is TGTGCCACCAGTTCCGGAGTGACGGATGAGCAGTTCTTC.